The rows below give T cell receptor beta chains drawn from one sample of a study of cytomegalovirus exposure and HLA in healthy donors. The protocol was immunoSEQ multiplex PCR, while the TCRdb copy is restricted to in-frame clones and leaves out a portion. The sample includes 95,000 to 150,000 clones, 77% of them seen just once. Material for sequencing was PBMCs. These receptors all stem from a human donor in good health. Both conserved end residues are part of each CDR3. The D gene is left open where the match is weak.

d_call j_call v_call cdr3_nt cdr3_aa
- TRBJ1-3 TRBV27 TGTGCCAGCAGTTTGAGCGGCACCACCAGGACAAACACCATATATTTT CASSLSGTTRTNTIYF
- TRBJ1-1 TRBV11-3 TGTGCCAGCAGCTTAGAGGGGGGAGGGGCGGACACTGAAGCTTTCTTT CASSLEGGGADTEAFF
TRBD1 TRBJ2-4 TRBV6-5 TGTGCCAGCAGTTTGGGACAGGGGGACGAAAACATTCAGTACTTC CASSLGQGDENIQYF
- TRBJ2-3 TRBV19 TGTGCCAGTAGTACTGACAGGAGCACAGATACGCAGTATTTT CASSTDRSTDTQYF
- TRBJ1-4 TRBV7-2 TGTGCCAGCAGCTTGAACCAGCGCGGGGGAGGGACTAATGAAAAACTGTTTTTT CASSLNQRGGGTNEKLFF
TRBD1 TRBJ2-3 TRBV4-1 TGCGCCAGCAGCCAAGATTACCCGGACAGGGTCGCGCAGTATTTT CASSQDYPDRVAQYF
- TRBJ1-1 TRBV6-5 TGTGCCAGCAGGTCAACAGGAGTTGAAGCTTTCTTT CASRSTGVEAFF
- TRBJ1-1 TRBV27 TGTGCCAGCAGGCAGGGCCCGAACACTGAAGCTTTCTTT CASRQGPNTEAFF
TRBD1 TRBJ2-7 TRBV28 TGTGCCAGCAGTTTATGGGACAGGGGTTACGAGCAGTACTTC CASSLWDRGYEQYF
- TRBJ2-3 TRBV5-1 TGCGCCAGCAGCTTGGGTCTCGTGGGAGTAGGTGCAGATACGCAGTATTTT CASSLGLVGVGADTQYF
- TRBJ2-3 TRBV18 TGTGCCAGCTCAAGCGACACAGATACGCAGTATTTT CASSSDTDTQYF